The source of this T cell receptor beta chain is a study of CD8+ T cells in alopecia areata. Study summary: Using the percentage of affected scalp area, treated patients' severity was scored. Findings of the study overall: The study found tofacitinib significantly decreased scalp clonality and expanded CD8+ clones among the top 100.

The CDR3 sequence is 14 residues long. The germline V and J ends were trimmed by 1 base and 4 bases, with 11 bases remaining between them. Germline CDR1 reads SGHNT; CDR2 reads YYREEE (reference sequence). Described treatment: oral pan-JAK inhibitor, 5-10 mg twice daily. Both peripheral blood and punch biopsies of lesional scalp skin were obtained from patients who had alopecia areata. Both CD4+ and CD8+ T cells were separated by sorting PBMCs. As for this clone: What it binds is not known.

cDNA prepared by RNA extraction and subsequent reverse transcription served as the template for sequencing. Libraries were prepared by immunoSEQ multiplex PCR; TCRdb keeps only in-frame clonotypes and omits some of them. The table has 150,000 to 200,000 clones, 51% seen once. The sample here was CD8+ T cells sorted from blood, taken around week 52, from a patient treated with tofacitinib. The chain couples TRBV5-4 to TRBJ1-2, with D possibly being TRBD1 (6 bases). The clonotype originates from a human donor with alopecia areata. The CDR3 sequence is CASSLTGNPYGYTF. The DNA for the CDR3 is TGTGCCAGCAGCTTGACAGGGAACCCCTATGGCTACACCTTC.